Below, one TCR beta chain is given with its context. Its antigen is unidentified. This specimen comes from a study of T cells in localized non-small cell lung cancer. Germline CDR1 reads LNHDA; CDR2 reads SQIVND (reference sequence). The CDR3 length is 13 residues. V was cut by 7 bases and J by 8 bases, with 17 bases left in between. This table comes from immunoSEQ multiplex PCR, and its TCRdb copy is limited to in-frame clones, with some not included. The profile shows 100,000 or so clones, approximately 91% of them singletons. Overall study results and limits: Prolonged overall survival went with higher T cell density in the blood.

The source of this sequence is a woman between 35 and 70 years old with stage II squamous cell lung carcinoma. V is TRBV19 and J is TRBJ1-1, with no clear D. The sample was PBMCs, taken before any cancer treatment. CDR3 bases: TGTGCCAGTACCCGGCGGGAAGGACGAGAAGCTTTCTTT. Translated: CASTRREGREAFF.